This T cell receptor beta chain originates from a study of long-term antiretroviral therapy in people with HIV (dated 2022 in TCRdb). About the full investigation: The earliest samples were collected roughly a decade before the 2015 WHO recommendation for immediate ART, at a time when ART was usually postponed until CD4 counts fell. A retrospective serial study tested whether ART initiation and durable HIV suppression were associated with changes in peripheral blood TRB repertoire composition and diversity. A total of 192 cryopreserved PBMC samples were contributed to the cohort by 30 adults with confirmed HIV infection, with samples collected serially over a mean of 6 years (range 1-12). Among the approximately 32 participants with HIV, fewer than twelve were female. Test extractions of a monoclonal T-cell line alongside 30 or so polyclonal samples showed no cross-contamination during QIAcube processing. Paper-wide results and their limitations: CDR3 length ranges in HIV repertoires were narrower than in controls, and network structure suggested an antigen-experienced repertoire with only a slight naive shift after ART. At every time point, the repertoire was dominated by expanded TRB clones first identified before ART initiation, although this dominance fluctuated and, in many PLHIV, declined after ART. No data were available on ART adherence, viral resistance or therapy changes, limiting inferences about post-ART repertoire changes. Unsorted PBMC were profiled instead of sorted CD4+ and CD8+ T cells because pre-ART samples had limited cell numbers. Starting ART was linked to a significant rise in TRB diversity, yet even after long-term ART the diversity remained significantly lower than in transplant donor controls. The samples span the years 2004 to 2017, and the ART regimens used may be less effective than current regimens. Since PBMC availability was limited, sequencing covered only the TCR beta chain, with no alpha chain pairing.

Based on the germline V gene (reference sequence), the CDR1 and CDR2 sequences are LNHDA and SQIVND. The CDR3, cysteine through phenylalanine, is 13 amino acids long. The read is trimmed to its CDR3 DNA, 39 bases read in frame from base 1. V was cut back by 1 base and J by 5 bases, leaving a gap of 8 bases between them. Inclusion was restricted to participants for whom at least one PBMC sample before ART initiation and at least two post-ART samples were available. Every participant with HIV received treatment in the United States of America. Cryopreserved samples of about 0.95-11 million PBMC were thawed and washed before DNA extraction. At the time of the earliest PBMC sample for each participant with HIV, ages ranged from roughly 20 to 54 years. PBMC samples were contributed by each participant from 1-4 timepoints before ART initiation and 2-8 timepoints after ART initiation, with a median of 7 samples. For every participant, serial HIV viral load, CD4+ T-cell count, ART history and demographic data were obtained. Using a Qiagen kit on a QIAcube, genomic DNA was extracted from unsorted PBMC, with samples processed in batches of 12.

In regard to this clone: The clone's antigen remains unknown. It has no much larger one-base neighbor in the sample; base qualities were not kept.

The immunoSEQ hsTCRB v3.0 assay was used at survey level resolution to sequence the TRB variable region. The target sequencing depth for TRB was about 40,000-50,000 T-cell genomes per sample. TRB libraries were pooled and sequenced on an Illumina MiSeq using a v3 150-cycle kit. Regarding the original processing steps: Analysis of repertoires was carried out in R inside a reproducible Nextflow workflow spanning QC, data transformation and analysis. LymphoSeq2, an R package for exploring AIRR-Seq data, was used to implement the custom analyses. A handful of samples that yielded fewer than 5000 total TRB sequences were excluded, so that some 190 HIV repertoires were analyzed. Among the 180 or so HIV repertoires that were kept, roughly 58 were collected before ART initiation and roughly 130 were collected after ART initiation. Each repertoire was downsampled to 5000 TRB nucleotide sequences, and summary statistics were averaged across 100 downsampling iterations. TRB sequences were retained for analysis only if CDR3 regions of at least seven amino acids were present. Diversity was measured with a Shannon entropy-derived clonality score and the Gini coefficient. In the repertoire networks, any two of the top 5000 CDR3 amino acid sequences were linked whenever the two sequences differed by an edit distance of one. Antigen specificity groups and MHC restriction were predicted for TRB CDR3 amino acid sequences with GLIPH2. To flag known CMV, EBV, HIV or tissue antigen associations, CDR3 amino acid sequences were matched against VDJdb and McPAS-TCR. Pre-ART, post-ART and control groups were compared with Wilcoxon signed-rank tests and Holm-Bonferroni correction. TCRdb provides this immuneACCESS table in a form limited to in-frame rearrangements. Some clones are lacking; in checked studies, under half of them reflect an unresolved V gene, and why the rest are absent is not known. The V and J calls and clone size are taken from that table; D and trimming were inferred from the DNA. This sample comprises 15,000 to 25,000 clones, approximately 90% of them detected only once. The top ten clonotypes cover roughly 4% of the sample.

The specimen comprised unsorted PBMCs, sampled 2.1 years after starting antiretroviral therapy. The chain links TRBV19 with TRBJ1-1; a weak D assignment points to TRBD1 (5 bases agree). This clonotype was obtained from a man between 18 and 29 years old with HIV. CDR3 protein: CASSIAWGTEAFF. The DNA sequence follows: TGTGCCAGTAGTATAGCTTGGGGGACTGAAGCTTTCTTT.